The T cell receptor (beta chain) described here comes from a study of PD-1 blockade in mismatch repair-deficient tumors. V dropped 3 bases and J dropped 2; count of bases not matched to a gene: 1. Germline loops: CDR1 LGHNT, CDR2 FRNRAP. CDR3 length: 15 amino acids. This table comes from immunoSEQ multiplex PCR, and its TCRdb copy is limited to in-frame clones, with some not included. The sample yields about 120,000 clones, 86% seen once. On this clone itself: Its antigen is undetermined.

Broader study findings: Tumor-resident clones, often absent from pretreatment blood, expanded after pembrolizumab and then contracted.

Mismatch repair deficiency was confirmed in all patients, by PCR or immunohistochemistry. The clonotype originates from an adult with mismatch repair-deficient cancer. V usage is TRBV12-5 and J usage is TRBJ2-2; 9 nucleotides match TRBD1. The sequencing used peripheral blood, collected 44 weeks after starting pembrolizumab. CDR3 in amino acids: CASGLTGGNTGELFF. The CDR3, as DNA: TGTGCTAGTGGTTTAACAGGGGGCAACACCGGGGAGCTGTTTTTT.